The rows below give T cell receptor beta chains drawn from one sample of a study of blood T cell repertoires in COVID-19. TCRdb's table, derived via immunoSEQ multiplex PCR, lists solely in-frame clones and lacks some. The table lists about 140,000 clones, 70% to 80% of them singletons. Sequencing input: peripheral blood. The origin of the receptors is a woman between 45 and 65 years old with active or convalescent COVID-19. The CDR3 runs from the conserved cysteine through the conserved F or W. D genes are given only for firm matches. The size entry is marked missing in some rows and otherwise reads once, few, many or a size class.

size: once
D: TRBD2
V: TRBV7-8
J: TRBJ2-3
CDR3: CASSQSSGGVDTQYF
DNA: TGTGCCAGCAGCCAAAGTAGCGGGGGGGTAGATACGCAGTATTTT

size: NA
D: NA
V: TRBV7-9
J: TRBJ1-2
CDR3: CASSLAANYGYTF
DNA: TGTGCCAGCAGCTTAGCGGCCAACTATGGCTACACCTTC

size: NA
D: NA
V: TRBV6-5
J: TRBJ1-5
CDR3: CASSQDSLSNQPQHF
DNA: TGTGCCAGCAGTCAGGACAGTCTTAGCAATCAGCCCCAGCATTTT

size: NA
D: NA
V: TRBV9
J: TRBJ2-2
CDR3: CASSVGGHGELFF
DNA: TGTGCCAGCAGCGTAGGAGGCCACGGGGAGCTGTTTTTT

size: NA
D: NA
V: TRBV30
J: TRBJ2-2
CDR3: CAWSVPAAGFTGELFF
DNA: TGTGCCTGGAGTGTACCCGCTGCGGGATTCACCGGGGAGCTGTTTTTT

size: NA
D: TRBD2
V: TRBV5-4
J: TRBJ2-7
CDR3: CASSWERAGDFEQYF
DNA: TGTGCCAGCAGCTGGGAGCGGGCGGGAGATTTCGAGCAGTACTTC

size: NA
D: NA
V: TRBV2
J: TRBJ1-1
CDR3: CASSLLRTGQEAFF
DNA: TGTGCCAGCAGTCTACTTCGCACGGGTCAGGAAGCTTTCTTT

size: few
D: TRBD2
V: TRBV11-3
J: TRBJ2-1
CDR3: CASSLGQLADVGEQFF
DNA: TGTGCCAGCAGCTTAGGCCAACTAGCGGACGTTGGGGAGCAGTTCTTC

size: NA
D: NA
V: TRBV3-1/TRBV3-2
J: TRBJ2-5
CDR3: CASSQDYSDQETQYF
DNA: TGTGCCAGCAGCCAAGATTATAGCGACCAAGAGACCCAGTACTTC

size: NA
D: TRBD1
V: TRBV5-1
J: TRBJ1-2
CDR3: CASSLGASQGALSNGYTF
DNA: TGCGCCAGCAGCTTGGGGGCCTCACAGGGGGCGCTCAGTAATGGCTACACCTTC

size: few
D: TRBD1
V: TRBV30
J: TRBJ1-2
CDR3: CAWKVDRGDYGYTF
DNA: TGTGCCTGGAAAGTGGACAGGGGCGACTATGGCTACACCTTC

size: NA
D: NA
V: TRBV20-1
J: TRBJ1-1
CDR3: CSASRRWGRIENTEAFF
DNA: TGCAGTGCTAGTCGGCGGTGGGGCAGGATTGAAAACACTGAAGCTTTCTTT

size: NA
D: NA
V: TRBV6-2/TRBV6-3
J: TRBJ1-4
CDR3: CASSNGHPRFNEKLFF
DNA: TGTGCCAGCAGTAATGGACATCCCCGCTTTAATGAAAAACTGTTTTTT

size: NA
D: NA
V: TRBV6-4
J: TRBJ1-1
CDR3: CASSDSPEGEAFF
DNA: TGTGCCAGCAGTGACTCGCCGGAGGGTGAAGCTTTCTTT

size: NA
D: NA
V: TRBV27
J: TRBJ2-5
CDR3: CASSLSNSQETQYF
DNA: TGTGCCAGCAGTTTATCAAACAGCCAAGAGACCCAGTACTTC

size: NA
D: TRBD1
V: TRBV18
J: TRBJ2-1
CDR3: CASSPGQAGVYEQFF
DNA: TGTGCCAGCTCACCGGGACAGGCCGGGGTCTATGAGCAGTTCTTC

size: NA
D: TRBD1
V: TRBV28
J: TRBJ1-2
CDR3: CASSLGDRAGYTF
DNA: TGTGCCAGCAGTTTAGGGGACAGGGCTGGCTACACCTTC

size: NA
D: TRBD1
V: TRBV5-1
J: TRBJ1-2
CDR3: CASSYSDRTGYTF
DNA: TGCGCCAGCAGCTACTCGGACAGGACTGGCTACACCTTC

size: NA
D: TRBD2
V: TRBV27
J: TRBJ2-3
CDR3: CASSRTSGGPPRLTDTQYF
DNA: TGTGCCAGCAGTCGGACTAGCGGGGGGCCCCCCAGACTCACAGATACGCAGTATTTT

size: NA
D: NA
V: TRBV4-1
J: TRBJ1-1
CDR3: CASSQDLTVNTEAFF
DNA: TGCGCCAGCAGCCAAGATTTGACAGTGAACACTGAAGCTTTCTTT

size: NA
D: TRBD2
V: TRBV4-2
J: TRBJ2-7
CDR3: CASSRSGGVDEQYF
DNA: TGTGCCAGCAGCCGCAGCGGGGGGGTCGACGAGCAGTACTTC

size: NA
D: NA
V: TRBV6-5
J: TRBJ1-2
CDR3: CASADSENYGYTF
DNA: TGTGCCAGCGCGGACAGCGAGAACTATGGCTACACCTTC

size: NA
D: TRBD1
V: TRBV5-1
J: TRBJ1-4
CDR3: CASSLGTGPATNEKLFF
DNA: TGCGCCAGCAGCTTGGGGACAGGACCTGCAACTAATGAAAAACTGTTTTTT

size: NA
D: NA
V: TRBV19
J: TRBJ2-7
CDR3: CASSTGAPYEQYF
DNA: TGTGCCAGTAGTACTGGGGCCCCTTACGAGCAGTACTTC

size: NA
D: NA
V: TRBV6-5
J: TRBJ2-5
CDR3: CASRKTIQETQYF
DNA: TGTGCCAGCAGAAAGACTATACAAGAGACCCAGTACTTC

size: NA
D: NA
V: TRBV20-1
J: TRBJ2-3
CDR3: CSASPLDTQYF
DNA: TGCAGTGCTAGCCCCCTAGATACGCAGTATTTT

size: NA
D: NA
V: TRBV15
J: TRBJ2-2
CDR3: CATSRESMRAQGELFF
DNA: TGTGCCACCAGCAGAGAGAGTATGCGGGCCCAGGGGGAGCTGTTTTTT

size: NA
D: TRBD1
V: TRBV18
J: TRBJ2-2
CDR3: CASSPLGPSTGGTGELFF
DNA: TGTGCCAGCTCACCGTTGGGGCCTTCGACAGGGGGAACCGGGGAGCTGTTTTTT

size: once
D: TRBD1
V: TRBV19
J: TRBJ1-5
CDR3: CASSGQGGQPQHF
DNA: TGTGCCAGTAGCGGACAGGGGGGTCAGCCCCAGCATTTT

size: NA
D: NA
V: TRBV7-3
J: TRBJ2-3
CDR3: CASSFRADGTDTQYF
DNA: TGTGCCAGCAGCTTCCGCGCGGATGGCACAGATACGCAGTATTTT

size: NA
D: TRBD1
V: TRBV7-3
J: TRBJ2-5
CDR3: CASRPPGQQETQYF
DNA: TGTGCCAGCAGGCCTCCGGGACAGCAAGAGACCCAGTACTTC

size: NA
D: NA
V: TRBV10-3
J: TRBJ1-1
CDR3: CAISPSGRGRGTEAFF
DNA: TGTGCCATCAGCCCCTCTGGCAGGGGTCGGGGCACTGAAGCTTTCTTT

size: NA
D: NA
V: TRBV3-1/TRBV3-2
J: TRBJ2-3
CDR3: CASSPDILGIDTQYF
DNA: TGTGCCAGCAGCCCAGATATACTAGGAATAGATACGCAGTATTTT

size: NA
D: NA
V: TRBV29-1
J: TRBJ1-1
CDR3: CSVERQVTGEAFF
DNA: TGCAGCGTTGAAAGACAGGTCACGGGGGAAGCTTTCTTT

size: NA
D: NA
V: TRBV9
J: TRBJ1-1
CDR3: CASSPGRRNTEAFF
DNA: TGTGCCAGCAGCCCCGGGAGGCGGAACACTGAAGCTTTCTTT

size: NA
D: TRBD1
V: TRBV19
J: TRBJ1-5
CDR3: CASSPRTGRDQPQHF
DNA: TGTGCCAGTAGTCCCCGGACAGGAAGGGATCAGCCCCAGCATTTT

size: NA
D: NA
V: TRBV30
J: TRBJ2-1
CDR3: CALGHYNEGQFF
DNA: TGTGCCTTGGGACATTACAATGAGGGGCAGTTCTTC

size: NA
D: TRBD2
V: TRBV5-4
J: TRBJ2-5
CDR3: CASSPGLAGVVETQYF
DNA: TGTGCCAGCAGCCCCGGACTAGCGGGAGTAGTGGAGACCCAGTACTTC

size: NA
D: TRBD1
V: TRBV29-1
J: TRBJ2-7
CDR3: CSAAAWDRINYEQYF
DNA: TGCAGCGCCGCAGCGTGGGACAGAATAAACTACGAGCAGTACTTC

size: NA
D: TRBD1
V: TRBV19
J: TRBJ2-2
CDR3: CASSQRQGRNTGELFF
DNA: TGTGCCAGTAGTCAACGACAGGGGAGGAACACCGGGGAGCTGTTTTTT

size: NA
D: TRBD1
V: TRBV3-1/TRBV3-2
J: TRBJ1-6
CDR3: CASSQDRQGAYTYNSPLHF
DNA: TGTGCCAGCAGCCAAGATAGGCAGGGGGCTTACACCTATAATTCACCCCTCCACTTT

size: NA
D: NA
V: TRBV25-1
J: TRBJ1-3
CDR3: CASSPISSGNTIYF
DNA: TGTGCCAGCAGCCCTATATCTTCTGGAAACACCATATATTTT

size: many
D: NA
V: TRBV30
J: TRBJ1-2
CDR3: CAWSVNSGDGYTF
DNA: TGTGCCTGGAGTGTAAATTCCGGGGATGGCTACACCTTC

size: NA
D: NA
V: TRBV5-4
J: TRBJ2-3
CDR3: CASSRPTHGGRRNTDTQYF
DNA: TGTGCCAGCAGCCGCCCGACTCATGGGGGCCGGAGGAACACAGATACGCAGTATTTT

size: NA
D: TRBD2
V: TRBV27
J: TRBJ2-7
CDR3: CASSLAGVLAYEQYF
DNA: TGTGCCAGCAGTTTAGCGGGGGTACTCGCCTACGAGCAGTACTTC

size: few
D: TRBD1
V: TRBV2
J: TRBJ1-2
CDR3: CATTPEGAGGYTF
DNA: TGTGCCACTACCCCGGAGGGGGCGGGAGGCTACACCTTC

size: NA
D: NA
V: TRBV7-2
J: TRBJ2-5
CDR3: CASSLSGQETQYF
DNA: TGTGCCAGCAGCTTATCGGGGCAAGAGACCCAGTACTTC

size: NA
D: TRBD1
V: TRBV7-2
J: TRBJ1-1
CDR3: CASSLPGQGLKAFF
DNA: TGTGCCAGCAGCCTACCGGGACAGGGGCTGAAAGCTTTCTTT

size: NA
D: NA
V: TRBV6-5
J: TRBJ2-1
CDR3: CASRTGNYNEQFF
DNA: TGTGCCAGCAGAACCGGGAACTACAATGAGCAGTTCTTC

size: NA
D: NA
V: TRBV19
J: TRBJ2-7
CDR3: CASSIRQGGYEQYF
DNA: TGTGCCAGTAGTATTCGGCAGGGGGGCTACGAGCAGTACTTC

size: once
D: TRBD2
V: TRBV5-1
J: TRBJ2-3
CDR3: CASSRLAGGSLGNTQYF
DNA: TGCGCCAGCAGTCGCCTAGCGGGAGGGTCGCTGGGAAATACGCAGTATTTT

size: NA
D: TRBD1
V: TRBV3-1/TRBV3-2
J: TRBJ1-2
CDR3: CASSQRTGGYGYTF
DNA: TGTGCCAGCAGCCAAAGGACAGGGGGCTATGGCTACACCTTC

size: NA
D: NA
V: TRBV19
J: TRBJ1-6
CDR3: CASSRTAYNSPLHF
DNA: TGTGCCAGTAGTCGGACAGCCTATAATTCACCCCTCCACTTT

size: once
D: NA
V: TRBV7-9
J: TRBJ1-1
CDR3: CASSPRQEAFF
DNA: TGTGCCAGCAGCCCCAGACAGGAAGCTTTCTTT

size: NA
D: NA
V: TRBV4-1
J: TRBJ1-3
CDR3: CASSQDRGFAGNTIYF
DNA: TGCGCCAGCAGCCAAGATAGGGGTTTCGCTGGAAACACCATATATTTT